This note documents a single T cell receptor beta chain sequence. The V gene's germline CDR1 is SGHTA and CDR2 FQGNSA. V was trimmed by 2 bases and J by 6 bases, leaving 6 bases between them. The CDR3 runs to 12 residues. The data were obtained in a study of blood T cell repertoires in COVID-19. The overall study: COVID-19 samples, acute and convalescent, were from the United States, Italy and Spain. PBMCs, B-cell-depleted T cells, or T cells provided the cDNA or gDNA that made up the material.

Per the authors' pipeline: Estimation of nucleated cell counts relied on the amplification of reference gene primers. Measured with immunoSEQ multiplex PCR; TCRdb has only the in-frame clones, and not every one. The V and J calls and clone size are taken from that table; D and trimming were inferred from the DNA. The top ten clones hold approximately 7.5% of a sample with about 240,000 clones, roughly nine tenths of them seen once. The receptor's source is a man between 60 and 70 years old who had recovered from COVID-19. The chain combines TRBV7-2 with TRBJ2-3, with a tentative D call TRBD2 (5 bases). Material: peripheral blood. The CDR3 spells CASSLTGDTQYF. The CDR3, as DNA: TGTGCCAGCAGCTTAACGGGGGATACGCAGTATTTT.